The 20 T cell receptor beta chains below all came from one sample that was sequenced in a study of blood T cell repertoires in COVID-19 (TCRdb year 2020). The library was produced with the immunoSEQ multiplex PCR assay. Not all clones reach the TCRdb copy of this immuneACCESS table, which keeps in-frame sequences only. Checked studies attribute under half of the gap to unresolved V genes and leave the rest unexplained. A total of approximately 100,000 clones appear in this sample, roughly nine tenths of them only once. The ten top clones hold less than 6.5% of the sample. The sequencing input was peripheral blood. The receptors shown here come from a human donor in a cohort sampled during active COVID-19.

This clone occurred a few times. This chain connects TRBV20-1 to TRBJ1-5; D is undetermined. The V gene's germline CDR1 is DFQATT and CDR2 SNEGSKA (reference sequence). The CDR3 is 11 amino acids. With 6 bases removed from V and 12 bases from J, the gap between germline ends came to 15 bases. CDR3 amino acids: CSAPVYLDQHF. The CDR3 region has the DNA TGCAGTGCGCCGGTCTATCTCGACCAGCATTTT.

This chain links TRBV28 with TRBJ1-1; D may be TRBD1 (5 bases). The CDR3 spans 12 residues. V lost 10 bases to trimming and J lost 0 bases, with 9 bases between them. Germline CDR1 reads MDHEN; CDR2 reads SYDVKM. The CDR3 DNA follows: TGTGCCATCACAGGAGTGAACACTGAAGCTTTCTTT. Its translation is CAITGVNTEAFF.

The CDR3 DNA reads as TGTGCCACCTTCGGGGGTACCCTCAATCAGCCCCAGCATTTT. This encodes CATFGGTLNQPQHF. V and J are TRBV28 and TRBJ1-5; D is perhaps TRBD1 (5 bases). Trimming removed 10 bases at V and 3 bases at J, with 16 bases between. The CDR3 spans 14 residues. Germline CDR1 is MDHEN and CDR2 is SYDVKM.

There are a few counts of this clone. The rearrangement links TRBV19 to TRBJ1-2; no clear D. Germline-derived CDR1 and CDR2 are LNHDA and SQIVND (reference sequence). This CDR3 spans 12 amino acids. V dropped 10 bases and J dropped 3 bases, with 12 bases sitting between them. CDR3 sequence reads: CATGREDYGYTF. The CDR3 DNA follows: TGTGCCACCGGACGGGAGGACTATGGCTACACCTTC. The full variable domain, in which reference TRBV19 and TRBJ1-2 provide the parts outside the CDR3, is DGGITQSPKYLFRKEGQNVTLSCEQNLNHDAMYWYRQDPGQGLRLIYYSQIVNDFQKGDIAEGYSVSREKKESFPLTVTSAQKNPTAFYLCATGREDYGYTFGSGTRLTVV.

This clone was seen only a few times. The rearrangement joins TRBV3-1 (or the pseudogene TRBV3-2) to TRBJ1-5, with TRBD1 matching 9 bases. Germline CDR1 reads LGHDT; CDR2 reads YNNKEL (reference sequence). The CDR3 runs to 15 residues. Trimming took 4 bases from V and 1 from J; bases not matched to a gene: 2. CDR3 residues: CASSPQGASNQPQHF. DNA for the CDR3: TGTGCCAGCAGCCCACAGGGGGCGAGCAATCAGCCCCAGCATTTT.

The CDR3 region is CASSDPGKEKLFF. DNA for the CDR3: TGTGCCAGCAGTGATCCAGGGAAGGAAAAACTGTTTTTT. The chain couples TRBV25-1 to TRBJ1-4; D is perhaps TRBD1 (5 bases). V was trimmed by 3 bases and J by 8 bases, leaving 10 bases between them. Germline V gene lookup returns CDR1 MGHDK and CDR2 SYGVNS. There are 13 residues in the CDR3.

The chain is built from TRBV29-1 and TRBJ1-2, with 8 bases aligning to TRBD1. With 4 bases clipped from V and 0 bases from J, the junction kept 1 base outside the gene matches. Germline loops: CDR1 SQVTM, CDR2 ANQGSEA. The CDR3 has 13 amino acids. Here the CDR3 DNA reads TGCAGCGTTGGACAGGGGCCTAACTATGGCTACACCTTC. It yields the protein CSVGQGPNYGYTF.

This clone was seen more than once but under ten times. This chain joins TRBV12-3 or TRBV12-4 and TRBJ1-6; D not resolved. This CDR3 has 12 residues. The V and J ends lost 6 bases and 9 bases respectively, with 9 bases between them. The CDR3 DNA sequence: TGTGCCAGCAGGGCATCCACTTCACCCCTCCACTTT. Translated, it gives CASRASTSPLHF.

This chain links TRBV3-1 (or the pseudogene TRBV3-2) with TRBJ2-3, with 7 nucleotides matching TRBD2. Losses at the gene ends were 8 bases for V and 1 base for J; bases not matched to a gene: 6. Germline V lookup: CDR1 LGHDT, CDR2 YNNKEL (reference sequence). The CDR3 covers 14 residues. DNA for the CDR3: TGTGCCAGCTCGAACCGGGGGGGCACAGATACGCAGTATTTT. This codes for CASSNRGGTDTQYF.

This chain joins TRBV19 and TRBJ2-2; TRBD2 might be the D (6 bases). The CDR3 consists of 14 residues. Trimming cost V 4 bases and J 7 bases, with 13 bases left between them. Germline V gene lookup returns CDR1 LNHDA and CDR2 SQIVND (reference sequence). In DNA form, the CDR3 reads TGTGCCAGTAGTAGAGGGACTTTTGGCGGGGAGCTGTTTTTT. It specifies CASSRGTFGGELFF.

CDR3 DNA: TGTGCCAGCAGTCAACAGGGAGATAATTCACCCCTCCACTTT. It yields the protein CASSQQGDNSPLHF. This chain joins TRBV6-6 and TRBJ1-6, with a possible D match to TRBD1 (6 bases). V shed 5 bases and J shed 5 bases, with 10 bases lying between them. The germline gives CDR1 MNHNY, CDR2 SVGAGI (reference sequence). The CDR3 sequence is 14 residues long.

The gene calls are TRBV7-9 and TRBJ1-4; 10 positions agree with TRBD1. CDR3 length: 14 residues. Germline CDR1 SEHNR, CDR2 FQNEAQ (reference sequence). V gave up 4 bases and J gave up 7 bases; unmatched junction bases: 3. CDR3 DNA: TGTGCCAGCAGCTCAGGACAGGGGGTTGAAAAACTGTTTTTT. Residues: CASSSGQGVEKLFF.

The gene calls are TRBV6-5 and TRBJ2-7, with a possible D match to TRBD2 (6 bases). The CDR3 runs 14 residues. The ends were cut back, 7 bases at V and 2 bases at J, with 15 bases in the middle. Germline values: CDR1 MNHEY, CDR2 SVGAGI. CDR3 bases: TGTGCCAGCAACGGGGGAAGCCTCACCTACGAGCAGTACTTC. Its translation: CASNGGSLTYEQYF.

J is TRBJ2-3 and V is TRBV13; weak D call: TRBD1 (6 bases). The V gene lost 5 bases and the J gene lost 2 bases, with 14 bases spanning the gap. Germline CDR1 is PRHDT and CDR2 is FYEKMQ (reference sequence). The CDR3 covers 15 residues. CDR3 nucleotides: TGTGCCAGCAGCACCCGGACAGAAAACACAGATACGCAGTATTTT. Its protein is CASSTRTENTDTQYF. The full variable domain, completed using reference TRBV13 and TRBJ2-3, is AAGVIQSPRHLIKEKRETATLKCYPIPRHDTVYWYQQGPGQDPQFLISFYEKMQSDKGSIPDRFSAQQFSDYHSELNMSSLELGDSALYFCASSTRTENTDTQYFGPGTRLTVL.

The genes are TRBV11-3 and TRBJ1-2; D ambiguous. The germline CDR1 and CDR2 sequences are SGHNT and YENEEA. Trimming cost V 5 bases and J 7 bases, with 20 bases left between them. This CDR3 spans 15 amino acids. CDR3 DNA sequence: TGTGCCAGCAGCCTTAACCCTGGGGAGGCGACTGGCTACACCTTC. Translating it yields CASSLNPGEATGYTF.

This clone was picked up one time. The rearrangement links TRBV7-6 to TRBJ1-5; 9 bases align to TRBD1. The CDR3 loop spans 16 amino acids. Germline V gene sequence: CDR1 SGHVS, CDR2 FNYEAQ. With 2 bases clipped from V and 6 bases from J, the junction kept 8 bases outside the gene matches. CDR3 loop: CASSLKQGARGQPQHF. DNA for the CDR3: TGTGCCAGCAGCTTAAAACAGGGGGCGAGGGGTCAGCCCCAGCATTTT.

The rearrangement joins TRBV3-1 (or the pseudogene TRBV3-2) to TRBJ2-2; TRBD2 is a possible D gene (7 bases). This CDR3 is 13 amino acids long. Germline V lookup: CDR1 LGHDT, CDR2 YNNKEL (reference sequence). DNA of the CDR3: TGTGGTTCGCGGGGGACAAACACCGGGGAGCTGTTTTTT. Its translation is CGSRGTNTGELFF.

The rearrangement uses TRBV7-9 and TRBJ2-5, with no clear D. The CDR3 has 13 amino acids. V lost 5 bases, J lost 0 bases, and 7 bases lay in between. In germline, CDR1 is SEHNR, CDR2 FQNEAQ (reference sequence). The CDR3, as DNA: TGTGCCAGCAGCCGGGTGGACCAAGAGACCCAGTACTTC. Amino acid sequence: CASSRVDQETQYF.

The chain is built from TRBV12-3 or TRBV12-4 and TRBJ2-3; D call uncertain. V lost 8 bases, J lost 5 bases, and 8 bases lay in between. This CDR3 has 11 residues. CDR3: CASRSGDTQYF. The CDR3 DNA reads as TGTGCCAGCCGGAGTGGAGATACGCAGTATTTT.

The genes are TRBV6-6 and TRBJ2-7; 9 bases are shared with TRBD1. V shed 0 bases and J 13 bases; nucleotides not matched to a gene: 7. The CDR3 extends over 13 amino acids. Per germline, CDR1 MNHNY and CDR2 SVGAGI (reference sequence). The CDR3 DNA reads as TGTGCCAGCAGTTACTCTGGGGGGACAGGGTGTTACTTC. Translating gives CASSYSGGTGCYF.